A single sample is the source of the 25 T cell receptor beta chains below, sequenced in a study of vaccination and CD4 T cells after COVID-19. Sequencing of the DNA from cultured CD4+ T cells was carried out with the Oncomine TCR Beta short-read assay. A single record per CDR3 protein comes from TCRdb applying MiXCR to the PCR reads. The sample has some 19,000 distinct CDR3 sequences; roughly 50% are singletons. Treatment reported: roughly 10-day PBMC culture with coronavirus spike peptide pools or control peptides (ViraFEST assay). No antigens are known for them. Input material: CD4+ T cells from blood, cultured in vitro. The receptors originated from a human donor who had recovered from COVID-19.

This clonotype was seen a handful of times. The CDR3 loop is CASSLLAENTGELFF. CDR3 nucleotide sequence: TGTGCCAGCAGTTTACTAGCGGAGAACACCGGGGAGCTGTTTTTT. This chain uses TRBV27 with TRBJ2-2, with TRBD2 matching over 7 bases. Germline CDR1 MNHEY, CDR2 SMNVEV (reference sequence). The CDR3 covers 15 residues. V lost 2 bases to trimming and J lost 1 base; unmatched junction nucleotides: 1.

This clonotype was picked up one time. This CDR3 reads CASSLRTDNEKLFF. As DNA, the CDR3 is TGTGCCAGCAGCTTGAGGACAGATAATGAAAAACTGTTTTTT. The chain couples TRBV7-9 to TRBJ1-4; D may be TRBD1 (6 bases). In germline, CDR1 is SEHNR, CDR2 FQNEAQ (reference sequence). Trimming left V 3 bases short and J 4 bases short, with 9 bases between. This CDR3 has 14 residues. The full variable domain, with the rest looked up from reference TRBV7-9 and TRBJ1-4, is DTGVSQNPRHKITKRGQNVTFRCDPISEHNRLYWYRQTLGQGPEFLTYFQNEAQLEKSRLLSDRFSAERPKGSFSTLEIQRTEQGDSAMYLCASSLRTDNEKLFFGSGTQLSVL.

This clonotype was observed a handful of times. This CDR3 is CASSPGTENSPLHF. DNA for the CDR3: TGTGCCAGCAGTCCGGGCACGGAAAATTCACCCCTCCACTTT. J is TRBJ1-6 and V is TRBV7-3; D gene unclear. This CDR3 region has 14 residues. The V gene lost 6 bases and the J gene lost 7 bases, with 13 bases spanning the gap. Germline assignment: CDR1 SGHTA and CDR2 FQGTGA.

This chain uses TRBV6-5 with TRBJ1-5; D unclear. V was clipped by 2 bases and J by 2 bases, with 10 bases between them. The CDR3 covers 15 residues. Germline V gene sequence: CDR1 MNHEY, CDR2 SVGAGI. This chain's CDR3 is CASSYPNSGNQPQHF. In DNA form, the CDR3 reads TGTGCCAGCAGTTACCCCAATTCGGGCAATCAGCCCCAGCATTTT.

This clonotype was observed a few times. The J gene is TRBJ1-5, the V gene TRBV20-1, with 10 bases matching TRBD1. J lost 5 bases, V lost 4 bases, and 11 bases had no gene match. Germline V gene sequence: CDR1 DFQATT, CDR2 SNEGSKA (reference sequence). The CDR3 length is 16 residues. The DNA of the CDR3 is TGCAGTGCTACGTTCCCCGGGGACAGGGGTTATCAGCCCCAGCATTTT. Translated, it gives CSATFPGDRGYQPQHF.

The rearrangement uses TRBV6-5 and TRBJ1-2; D is unresolved. This CDR3 is built from 13 residues. CDR1 and CDR2 (germline): MNHEY, SVGAGI. V was clipped by 2 bases and J by 8 bases, with 12 bases between them. The CDR3 sequence is CASSYGDGWGYTF. In nucleotides, the CDR3 is TGTGCCAGCAGTTACGGCGACGGTTGGGGCTACACCTTC.

In DNA form, the CDR3 reads TGTGCCAGCAGCCTAGGACAGGAGGTCGGATCACCCCTCCACTTT. Its translation is CASSLGQEVGSPLHF. The genes are TRBV6-1 and TRBJ1-6; 7 bases map to TRBD1. The CDR3 has 15 amino acids. Germline V gene lookup returns CDR1 MNHNS and CDR2 SASEGT. V lost 6 bases and J lost 10; bases outside the gene matches: 12.

CDR3 nucleotides: TGTGCCAGCACGCAACTCCCCCACCCCACAGATACGCAGTATTTT. This sequence encodes CASTQLPHPTDTQYF. The chain joins TRBV7-2 to TRBJ2-3; D is uncertain. Trimming shortened V by 7 bases and J by 2 bases, and 16 bases separated the two germline ends. Germline assignment: CDR1 SGHTA and CDR2 FQGNSA. There are 15 residues in the CDR3.

The chain has TRBV5-1 and TRBJ2-5; no definite D call. V lost 4 bases, J lost 5 bases, and 6 bases lay in between. The CDR3 sequence is 11 residues long. The germline V gene encodes CDR1 SGHRS and CDR2 YFSETQ. The CDR3 DNA reads TGCGCCAGCAGCGTGAGGGAGACCCAGTACTTC. Its translation: CASSVRETQYF.

The chain employs TRBV5-6 and TRBJ1-5; no firm D call. The length of the CDR3 is 15 residues. The germline gives CDR1 SGHDT, CDR2 YYEEEE. V was clipped by 2 bases and J by 2 bases, with 11 bases between them. The CDR3 loop reads CASSFGGFGNQPQHF. CDR3 nucleotides: TGTGCCAGCAGCTTCGGAGGGTTTGGCAATCAGCCCCAGCATTTT. The full variable domain, completed using reference TRBV5-6 and TRBJ1-5, is DAGVTQSPTHLIKTRGQQVTLRCSPKSGHDTVSWYQQALGQGPQFIFQYYEEEERQRGNFPDRFSGHQFPNYSSELNVNALLLGDSALYLCASSFGGFGNQPQHFGDGTRLSIL.

This clonotype was seen a handful of times. V and J are TRBV6-2 or TRBV6-3 and TRBJ2-3; D not resolved. The ends were cut back, 2 bases at V and 4 bases at J, with 7 bases in the middle. CDR1 and CDR2 (germline): MNHEY, SVGEGT. The CDR3 totals 13 residues. CDR3 sequence (DNA): TGTGCCAGCAGTTACATGGGTCCAGATACGCAGTATTTT. Encoded protein: CASSYMGPDTQYF.

This chain links TRBV20-1 with TRBJ2-2, with D uncertain. Trimming stripped 3 bases from V and 6 bases from J, with 11 bases between. The CDR3 has 13 amino acids. Germline CDR1 is DFQATT and CDR2 is SNEGSKA (reference sequence). CDR3 bases: TGCAGTGCTAGGTTCAAGGGTTCCGGGGAGCTGTTTTTT. Translated, it gives CSARFKGSGELFF.

Here the CDR3 DNA reads TGCGCCAGCAGCCAATTTTCCGCCCGGGGATATCAGATTAAATACGAGCAGTACTTC. Amino acid sequence: CASSQFSARGYQIKYEQYF. The chain combines TRBV4-1 with TRBJ2-7; D is possibly TRBD2 (5 bases). V was trimmed by 2 bases and J by 4 bases, leaving 27 bases between them. This CDR3 is built from 19 residues. The germline V gene encodes CDR1 MGHRA and CDR2 YSYEKL.

This chain joins TRBV6-5 and TRBJ1-1; D ambiguous. This CDR3 spans 12 amino acids. Between the trimmed V and J ends, which lost 2 bases and 4 bases, there was a span of 5 bases. Per germline, CDR1 MNHEY and CDR2 SVGAGI. CDR3 sequence (DNA): TGTGCCAGCAGTTACGGGAGCACTGAAGCTTTCTTT. It yields the protein CASSYGSTEAFF.

This clonotype showed up just a few times. V and J are TRBV27 and TRBJ2-1, with D possibly matching TRBD1 (6 bases). The CDR3 covers 14 residues. Between the trimmed V and J ends, which lost 5 bases and 5 bases, there was a span of 13 bases. Per germline, CDR1 MNHEY and CDR2 SMNVEV (reference sequence). The CDR3 DNA reads as TGTGCCAGCAGTCCCGGGACACTACACAATGAGCAGTTCTTC. It translates to CASSPGTLHNEQFF.

This clonotype was counted between two and nine times. V gene TRBV7-8 combines with J gene TRBJ2-3, with D uncertain. Germline V gives CDR1 SGHVS, CDR2 FQNEAQ. Trimming stripped 5 bases from V and 1 base from J, with 10 bases between. CDR3 length: 14 amino acids. CDR3 protein: CASSDSTGTDTQYF. The CDR3 DNA sequence: TGTGCCAGCAGCGATAGCACGGGCACAGATACGCAGTATTTT.

This chain uses TRBV6-1 with TRBJ1-1; D not resolved. Trimming cost V 10 bases and J 0 bases, with 12 bases left between them. Looked up from germline, CDR1 is MNHNS and CDR2 is SASEGT. CDR3 length: 13 residues. The CDR3 region is CATSTSMNTEAFF. CDR3 sequence (DNA): TGTGCCACCTCGACATCGATGAACACTGAAGCTTTCTTT.

This chain connects TRBV20-1 to TRBJ2-7; tentatively, D is TRBD2 (6 bases). Germline V gene lookup returns CDR1 DFQATT and CDR2 SNEGSKA (reference sequence). The CDR3 has 14 amino acids. V dropped 0 bases and J dropped 4 bases, with 13 bases sitting between them. This CDR3 is CSAREGQGGYEQYF. The CDR3 DNA reads TGCAGTGCTAGAGAGGGCCAGGGAGGATACGAGCAGTACTTC.

In DNA, the CDR3 is TGTGCCAGCAGCTCGACAGGGATCGGCTACACCTTC. It encodes CASSSTGIGYTF. The rearrangement joins TRBV7-2 to TRBJ1-2; 7 nucleotides align to TRBD1. Germline V lookup: CDR1 SGHTA, CDR2 FQGNSA. V lost 4 bases, J lost 8 bases, and 4 bases stayed unmatched. CDR3 length: 12 amino acids.

The gene calls are TRBV28 and TRBJ2-7, with a tentative D call TRBD1 (6 bases). CDR3 length: 14 amino acids. Trimming stripped 4 bases from V and 3 bases from J, with 13 bases between. Germline V lookup: CDR1 MDHEN, CDR2 SYDVKM. CDR3 loop: CASSSGTFYYEQYF. DNA of the CDR3: TGTGCCAGCAGTTCCGGGACATTCTACTACGAGCAGTACTTC.

The genes are TRBV4-2 and TRBJ1-2; 9 bases are shared with TRBD1. CDR1 and CDR2 from the germline V gene are LGHNA and YNFKEQ. CDR3 length: 15 residues. V dropped 0 bases and J dropped 6; count of bases not matched to a gene: 5. The CDR3 here is CASSQDYRGQNGYTF. The CDR3 coding sequence is TGTGCCAGCAGCCAAGACTACAGGGGGCAGAATGGCTACACCTTC.

J is TRBJ1-6 and V is TRBV20-1; 7 nucleotides line up with TRBD1. V lost 8 bases to trimming and J lost 3 bases; unmatched junction nucleotides: 4. The CDR3 sequence is 13 residues long. Germline CDR1 and CDR2: DFQATT and SNEGSKA (reference sequence). For the CDR3, the DNA is TGCAGTACTCGGGACAGCTATAATTCACCCCTCCACTTT. Its protein is CSTRDSYNSPLHF.

The table lists this clonotype with a count of one. The chain links TRBV2 to TRBJ2-4; D unresolved. Germline values: CDR1 SNHLY, CDR2 FYNNEI. Deletions cut 8 bases from V and 7 bases from J, with 12 bases between. The CDR3 has 12 residues. Here the CDR3 DNA reads TGTGCCAGCGGACCAGACACGAACATTCAGTACTTC. Its protein product is CASGPDTNIQYF.

The chain uses TRBV27 and TRBJ1-1; possibly TRBD1 for D (5 bases). This CDR3 is built from 13 residues. Germline V lookup: CDR1 MNHEY, CDR2 SMNVEV (reference sequence). Trimming removed 3 bases from V and 8 bases from J, with 13 bases in between. In DNA form, the CDR3 reads TGTGCCAGCAGTTTGAGGGGCCCGGGGGAAGCTTTCTTT. It encodes CASSLRGPGEAFF.

The chain carries TRBV6-1 and TRBJ1-1; maybe TRBD1 (5 bases). Germline-derived CDR1 and CDR2 are MNHNS and SASEGT. Trimming removed 9 bases at V and 5 bases at J, with 19 bases between. This CDR3 has 14 residues. The CDR3 protein is CASYPVGHSTEAFF. Written as DNA, the CDR3 is TGTGCCAGTTATCCGGTGGGGCATAGTACTGAAGCTTTCTTT.